The T cell receptor beta chain under discussion was sequenced for a study of T-cell memory formation after mild COVID-19. The V end was cut by 7 bases, the J end by 5 bases, with 12 bases between. This CDR3 spans 14 amino acids. The germline CDR1 and CDR2 sequences are MNHEY and SVGAGI. TCRdb used MiXCR to reprocess the 5' RACE reads, holding one entry per CDR3 protein. Of 450,000 to 700,000 distinct CDR3 sequences in the sample, around 17% were seen once. This clonotype was observed a few times. The sample comprised PBMCs or a T cell subset sorted from them (not recorded which). The chain is built from TRBV6-5 and TRBJ1-6; D is uncertain. This receptor was taken from an adult woman who had mild COVID-19 (a few samples of this study predate the infection). Cell type and time point are not known. The CDR3 loop reads CASTPGSDNSPLHF. The CDR3 DNA is TGTGCCAGCACCCCGGGTAGCGATAATTCACCCCTCCACTTT.